The 15 T cell receptor beta chains listed next were all sequenced from one sample in a study of CD8 T cells in ankylosing spondylitis. TCRdb ran MiXCR on the 5' RACE reads and lists one entry per CDR3 protein. The table shows some 120,000 distinct CDR3 sequences, with roughly 13% occurring only once. Material: blood, either unsorted or a sorted T cell fraction (not recorded which). These receptors were obtained from a female donor with ankylosing spondylitis or in good health (not recorded which).

This clonotype has at least ten counts. The V call is TRBV12-3 or TRBV12-4, the J call TRBJ2-7, with a possible D match to TRBD2 (6 bases). The CDR3 is made up of 12 amino acids. The ends were cut back, 5 bases at V and 2 bases at J, with 7 bases in the middle. The CDR3 spells CASSRGTYEQYF. The DNA for the CDR3 is TGTGCCAGCAGTCGGGGGACCTACGAGCAGTACTTC.

To note about this clonotype: With a much larger clone just one base away, this may be a read error. V is TRBV29-1 and J is TRBJ2-3, with 8 nucleotides matching TRBD1. CDR3 size: 15 residues. The J segment lost 6 bases and the V segment lost 5 bases, leaving 13 bases of the junction unmatched. Germline V CDR1 and CDR2: SQVTM, ANQGSEA. The CDR3 bases are TGCAGCGTTCAAGCCCCGGGACAGGCGGGGGATACGCAGTATTTT. Encoded protein: CSVQAPGQAGDTQYF.

V and J are TRBV5-1 and TRBJ2-3; D may be TRBD2 (6 bases). The germline V and J ends were trimmed by 4 bases and 3 bases, with 21 bases remaining between them. Germline CDR1 SGHRS, CDR2 YFSETQ. The CDR3 is 17 amino acids. The DNA for the CDR3 is TGCGCCAGCAGCCCCGGGGAGTTGCTAGCGAAGACAGATACGCAGTATTTT. Translated: CASSPGELLAKTDTQYF.

This clonotype was counted only a few times. The chain has TRBV27 and TRBJ1-1, with a weak D call TRBD1 (6 bases). CDR3 length: 14 amino acids. The germline CDR1 and CDR2 sequences are MNHEY and SMNVEV (reference sequence). Trimming took 3 bases from V and 4 from J, leaving 12 bases between them. The CDR3 DNA follows: TGTGCCAGCAGTTTCGGCAGGGGTGGCACTGAAGCTTTCTTT. It translates to CASSFGRGGTEAFF.

This clonotype was observed at least ten times. The CDR3 here is CASSLNRGYGNTEAFF. CDR3 DNA: TGTGCCAGCAGTTTAAACAGGGGCTATGGGAACACTGAAGCTTTCTTT. V is TRBV12-3 or TRBV12-4 and J is TRBJ1-1; 7 positions match TRBD1. V trimming: 2 bases; J trimming: 1 base; junction bases outside the gene matches: 7. The CDR3 has 16 residues.

Notes on this clonotype: A much larger clone is a single base away; this may be a read error. The rearrangement joins TRBV29-1 to TRBJ2-7; 7 positions match TRBD1. With 5 bases clipped from V and 5 bases from J, the junction kept 6 bases outside the gene matches. Germline-derived CDR1 and CDR2 are SQVTM and ANQGSEA. The CDR3 sequence is 12 residues long. The CDR3: CSVNNRGNEQYF. DNA of the CDR3: TGCAGCGTTAACAACAGGGGAAACGAGCAGTACTTC.

The V call is TRBV29-1, the J call TRBJ2-7, with 9 positions matching TRBD1. CDR1 and CDR2 (germline): SQVTM, ANQGSEA. CDR3 size: 13 residues. The ends lost 7 bases at V and 3 bases at J; junction bases unmatched: 7. The CDR3 sequence: CSAGQGINYEQYF. In nucleotides, the CDR3 is TGCAGCGCGGGACAGGGTATAAACTACGAGCAGTACTTC.

This clonotype was observed a handful of times. This chain uses TRBV19 with TRBJ1-5, with a possible D match to TRBD1 (5 bases). This CDR3 comprises 14 residues. Germline V gene data show CDR1 as LNHDA and CDR2 as SQIVND (reference sequence). V lost 9 bases, J lost 3 bases, and 15 bases lay in between. CDR3 region: CASQLGGINQPQHF. The DNA for the CDR3 is TGTGCCAGCCAGCTGGGGGGTATCAATCAGCCCCAGCATTTT.

This clonotype was detected ten times or more. The CDR3 DNA is TGCGCCAGCAGCACCAACAGGGTTCCCTACAATGAGCAGTTCTTC. This translates into CASSTNRVPYNEQFF. The chain couples TRBV5-1 to TRBJ2-1, with D perhaps matching TRBD1 (6 bases). V lost 4 bases to trimming and J lost 2 bases, with 13 bases between them. CDR1 and CDR2 from the germline V gene are SGHRS and YFSETQ. This CDR3 spans 15 amino acids.

This clonotype showed up many times. The chain uses TRBV20-1 and TRBJ1-2; weak D call: TRBD1 (6 bases). The CDR3 consists of 14 residues. V dropped 6 bases and J dropped 4 bases, with 18 bases sitting between them. CDR1 is DFQATT, CDR2 SNEGSKA, per germline (reference sequence). The CDR3 sequence is CSAPPPDSPYGYTF. CDR3 nucleotide sequence: TGCAGTGCGCCACCTCCGGACAGCCCCTATGGCTACACCTTC.

This rearrangement joins TRBV5-1 to TRBJ1-4, with D perhaps TRBD1 (6 bases). Looked up from germline, CDR1 is SGHRS and CDR2 is YFSETQ. This CDR3 region has 14 residues. The V end was cut by 0 bases, the J end by 5 bases, with 8 bases between. CDR3 region: CASSLAGANEKLFF. CDR3 nucleotides: TGCGCCAGCAGCTTGGCAGGGGCCAATGAAAAACTGTTTTTT.

Turning to this clonotype: Mismatch with germline at one junction end may stem from a read error. The chain uses TRBV10-1 and TRBJ2-2; 8 bases align to TRBD2. The CDR3 spans 14 residues. Germline assignment: CDR1 WNHNN and CDR2 SYGVQD (reference sequence). Written as DNA, the CDR3 is TGCGCCAGCAGTGAAGGGACTAGGGCCGGGGAGCCGTTTTTT. It encodes CASSEGTRAGEPFF.

In this sample, this clonotype turned up many times. The chain combines TRBV29-1 with TRBJ2-2, with TRBD1 matching 9 bases. This CDR3 spans 16 amino acids. Germline CDR1 is SQVTM and CDR2 is ANQGSEA. The junction had 7 bases not matched to a gene; V was cut back by 5 bases and J by 0 bases. CDR3 in amino acids: CSVKPGTGSNTGELFF. The CDR3 DNA sequence: TGCAGCGTTAAACCCGGGACAGGGTCGAACACCGGGGAGCTGTTTTTT.

This clonotype has more than one count but fewer than ten. The chain employs TRBV20-1 and TRBJ2-3; D remains unclear. The V end lost 0 bases, the J end lost 2 bases, and 12 bases lay between the germline ends. In germline, CDR1 is DFQATT, CDR2 SNEGSKA (reference sequence). The CDR3 is 15 residues long. CDR3 sequence: CSARDSTSLTDTQYF. CDR3 DNA sequence: TGCAGTGCTAGAGACTCGACAAGTCTCACAGATACGCAGTATTTT.

The V call is TRBV5-1, the J call TRBJ2-2, with 7 positions matching TRBD1. The CDR3 totals 16 residues. V trimming: 0 bases; J trimming: 7 bases; junction bases outside the gene matches: 9. Germline V gene lookup returns CDR1 SGHRS and CDR2 YFSETQ. The chain's CDR3 is CASSLEGARVNGELFF. The CDR3 bases are TGCGCCAGCAGCTTGGAGGGGGCGAGAGTAAACGGGGAGCTGTTTTTT.